This T cell receptor (beta chain) was recorded in a study of T cell changes during pregnancy in multiple sclerosis. The CDR3 extends over 15 amino acids. Trimming cost V 4 bases and J 2 bases; bases outside gene matches: 7. The germline V gene encodes CDR1 MNHEY and CDR2 SMNVEV (reference sequence). Profiled with immunoSEQ multiplex PCR; TCRdb holds only in-frame clones, not every one. The sample holds some 80,000 clones, 70% to 90% seen once. The material sequenced was peripheral blood, taken in the first trimester of pregnancy. This chain links TRBV27 with TRBJ1-1, with TRBD1 identical over 7 bases. The sequence came from a female donor in good health, enrolled as a control in a pregnancy study. Here the CDR3 DNA reads TGTGCCAGCAGTTCATCTACAGGGGTCAACACTGAAGCTTTCTTT. The encoded protein is CASSSSTGVNTEAFF.